This TCR beta chain stems from a study of blood T cell repertoires in COVID-19. The table came from immunoSEQ multiplex PCR; TCRdb's copy has only in-frame clones and leaves some out. The sample holds 150,000 or so clones; about 91% are singletons and the top ten take 1.5% to 1.7%. Germline assignment: CDR1 SGHDT and CDR2 YYEEEE. This CDR3 has 16 residues. J lost 5 bases, V lost 2 bases, and 12 bases had no gene match. This TCR derives from an older woman with acute or convalescent COVID-19. The sample consisted of peripheral blood. The chain has TRBV5-6 and TRBJ1-1, with 7 bases that match TRBD1. The CDR3 DNA follows: TGTGCCAGCAGCTTAACCCGACAGGGCGTCCGGACTGAAGCTTTCTTT. Translating it yields CASSLTRQGVRTEAFF.